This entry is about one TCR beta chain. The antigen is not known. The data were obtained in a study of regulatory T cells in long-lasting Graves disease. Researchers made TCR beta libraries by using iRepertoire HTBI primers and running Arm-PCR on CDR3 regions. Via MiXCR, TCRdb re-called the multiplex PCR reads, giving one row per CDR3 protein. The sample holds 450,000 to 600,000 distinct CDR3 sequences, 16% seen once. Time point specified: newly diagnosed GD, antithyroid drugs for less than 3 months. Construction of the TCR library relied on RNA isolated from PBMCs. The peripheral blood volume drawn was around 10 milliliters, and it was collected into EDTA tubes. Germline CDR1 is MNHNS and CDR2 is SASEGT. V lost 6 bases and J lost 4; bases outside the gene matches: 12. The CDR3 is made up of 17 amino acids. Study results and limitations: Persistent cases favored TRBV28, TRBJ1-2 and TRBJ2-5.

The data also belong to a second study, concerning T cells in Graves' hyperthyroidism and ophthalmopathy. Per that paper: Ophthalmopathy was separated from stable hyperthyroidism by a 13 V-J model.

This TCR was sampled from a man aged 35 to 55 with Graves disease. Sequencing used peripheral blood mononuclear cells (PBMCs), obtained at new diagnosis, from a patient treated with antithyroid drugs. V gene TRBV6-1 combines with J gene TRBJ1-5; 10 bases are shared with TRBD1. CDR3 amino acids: CASRAGTGVGLNQPQHF. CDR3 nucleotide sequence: TGTGCCAGCAGAGCCGGGACAGGGGTAGGGTTGAATCAGCCCCAGCATTTT.